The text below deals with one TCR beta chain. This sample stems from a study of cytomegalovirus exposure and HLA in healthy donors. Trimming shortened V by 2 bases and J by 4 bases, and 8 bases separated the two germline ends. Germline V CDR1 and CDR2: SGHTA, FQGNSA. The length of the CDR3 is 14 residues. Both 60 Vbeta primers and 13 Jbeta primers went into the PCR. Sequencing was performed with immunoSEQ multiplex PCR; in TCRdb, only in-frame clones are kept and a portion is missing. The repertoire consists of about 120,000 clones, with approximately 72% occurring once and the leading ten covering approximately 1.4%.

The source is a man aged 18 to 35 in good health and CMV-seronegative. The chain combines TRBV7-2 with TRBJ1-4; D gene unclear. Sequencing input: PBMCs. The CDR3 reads CASSLTGNNEKLFF. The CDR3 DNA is TGTGCCAGCAGCTTAACGGGGAATAATGAAAAACTGTTTTTT.